This T cell receptor beta chain was recovered during a study of OX40 agonist ivuxolimab in advanced cancers. Study summary: The mean age was approximately 60 years, ranging from 23 to 79, with 65% to 85% of participants male. Treatment received earlier with anti-PD-1, anti-PD-L1 or anti-CTLA-4 agents was allowed, and 40% had some. Partial response was recorded in three patients: one hepatocellular carcinoma and two cutaneous melanoma cases.

Autoimmune disease history or systemic immunosuppression barred patients. Only in-frame clones appear in the TCRdb table, and some are missing; sequencing was by immunoSEQ multiplex PCR. The sample includes approximately 88,000 clones, nearly 90% of them seen just once. This sequence was found in an adult with an advanced solid tumor such as melanoma, head and neck, liver or kidney cancer. Sequenced here: CD4+ or CD8+ T cells sorted from blood, sampled in a trial of the OX40 agonist ivuxolimab.

The CDR3 nucleotides are TGTGCCAGTACGGGGGAAACCGTTTCGGACTATGGCTACACCTTC. This sequence encodes CASTGETVSDYGYTF. The chain joins TRBV19 to TRBJ1-2; D possibly corresponds to TRBD1 (5 bases). Trimming removed 7 bases at V and 3 bases at J, with 18 bases between. From germline, CDR1 is LNHDA and CDR2 SQIVND (reference sequence). The CDR3 runs 15 residues.